A single sample gave rise to the 5 T cell receptor beta chains below, sequenced in a study of OX40 agonist ivuxolimab in advanced cancers. Repertoires were generated with immunoSEQ multiplex PCR, while TCRdb's copy carries only in-frame clones and drops some. The sample lists around 60,000 clones; 77% were seen once. Sequenced material: CD4+ or CD8+ T cells sorted from blood, taken in a trial of the OX40 agonist ivuxolimab. These receptors were obtained from an adult with an advanced solid tumor such as melanoma, head and neck, liver or kidney cancer.

J is TRBJ2-3 and V is TRBV5-6; 8 positions agree with TRBD1. The CDR3 runs 14 residues. V lost 4 bases and J lost 1; bases outside the gene matches: 2. Germline CDR1 reads SGHDT; CDR2 reads YYEEEE. CDR3 residues: CASSPTGGTDTQYF. The CDR3 nucleotides are TGTGCCAGCAGCCCGACAGGGGGCACAGATACGCAGTATTTT.

The chain has TRBV18 and TRBJ2-5; D is possibly TRBD2 (5 bases). Germline lookup yields CDR1 KGHSH and CDR2 LQKENI. The CDR3 has 14 amino acids. V was shortened by 2 bases and J by 4 bases, with 11 bases between the two germline ends. CDR3 in DNA: TGTGCCAGCTCACCAACGGGGTACCGAGAGACCCAGTACTTC. Translated: CASSPTGYRETQYF.

This clone appeared a few times. V is TRBV19 and J is TRBJ1-5; D not resolved. The CDR3 contains 15 residues. V was clipped by 6 bases and J by 1 base, with 13 bases between them. Germline CDR1 LNHDA, CDR2 SQIVND (reference sequence). The CDR3 nucleotides are TGTGCCAGTAGGGGGTTCCTGTTAAGCAATCAGCCCCAGCATTTT. Translation: CASRGFLLSNQPQHF.

This chain connects TRBV6-1 to TRBJ2-7, with TRBD1 identical over 7 bases. Germline V gives CDR1 MNHNS, CDR2 SASEGT. With V trimmed by 2 bases and J by 0 bases, 7 bases remained unmatched. The CDR3 spans 16 residues. The CDR3 DNA sequence: TGTGCCAGCAGTGAAACGGCCGGGACAGCCTCCTACGAGCAGTACTTC. Its translation: CASSETAGTASYEQYF.

This chain connects TRBV27 to TRBJ1-1, with a tentative D call TRBD1 (6 bases). CDR3 length: 12 residues. Trimming took 6 bases from V and 11 from J, leaving 16 bases between them. Germline V CDR1 and CDR2: MNHEY, SMNVEV (reference sequence). CDR3 in amino acids: CASRKTGYRAFF. The CDR3 nucleotides read TGTGCCAGCAGGAAAACAGGGTATCGGGCTTTCTTT.